This T cell receptor beta chain was sequenced during a study of a mutant IDH1 vaccine in newly diagnosed glioma (dated by TCRdb to 2020 to 2022). Notes on the research overall: Patients were given eight vaccinations, in weeks 1, 3, 5, 7, 11, 15, 19 and 23, which matched visits V03 through V10. Vaccination was initiated 4-6 weeks after radiotherapy alone, or concurrently with temozolomide cycles in the chemotherapy-containing groups. The 30 to 40 treated patients were approximately 62% male and 37.5% female, with a mean age of approximately 40 years. Before enrollment, patients had received standard therapy of radiotherapy alone, temozolomide alone, or radiochemotherapy with temozolomide; most received the combination. Six visits were used for peripheral blood collection: V03 (baseline), V05, V07, V10, V12 and V13. Longitudinal TCRB deep sequencing was performed for 20 to 30 treated patients wherever samples were available for exploratory analyses.

Remarks on this clone: The antigen it recognizes is unknown. No base quality values were provided; no much bigger clone lies one nucleotide off.

Receptors were amplified or captured by the immunoSEQ multiplex PCR assay. Rearranged TCR beta chain sequences were amplified with the hsTCRB Kit following the manufacturer's protocol. An Illumina MiSeq was used to sequence the TCRB libraries. The study's processing was this. The proprietary platform of the kit vendor was used for demultiplexing, trimming and gene mapping. TCRdb limited this immuneACCESS table to in-frame rearrangements with V and J called. A share of clones is missing; checked studies link under half to unresolved V genes, and the rest is unexplained. That table supplies the V and J calls and clone size; D and trimming were determined from the DNA. Recorded for this sample are tens of thousands of clones; 55% to 75% of them occurred a single time. The ten largest clones take up approximately 10% of the sample. This specimen's time point label, per the study, means: week 11, during vaccination. Every vaccine dose consisted of 300 ug of a 20-mer mutant IDH1 peptide in Montanide, administered subcutaneously together with topical imiquimod. All donors had newly diagnosed IDH1-mutant astrocytomas of WHO grade 3 or 4 that showed loss of nuclear ATRX. The samples were drawn from NOA16, a multicentre, single-arm, open-label phase I trial in Germany that tested a mutant IDH1 peptide vaccine in humans for the first time. The DNeasy Blood and Tissue Kit was used to extract genomic DNA from EDTA blood for TCRB sequencing.

The paper's findings and limits, for the study overall: According to the authors, sample limitations meant that analyses of patient blood samples could not be reproduced. Selection of PBMC samples for TCRB deep sequencing was based on availability. Pseudoprogression appeared unrelated to alterations in the top peripheral T cell clonotypes detected by TCRB sequencing. Immune responses induced by the vaccine were seen in roughly 95% of patients across multiple MHC alleles.

Trimming takes 4 bases from V and 6 bases from J, and the germline ends sit 15 bases apart. Including cysteine and phenylalanine, the CDR3 has 14 amino acids. The only DNA kept is the CDR3, 42 bases in frame from the first base. The germline V gene gives CDR1 as MNHEY and CDR2 as SVGAGI. The sequence was collected from a young man with glioma. Some clones in this sample may be carry-over from other donors' samples. The specimen comprised peripheral blood mononuclear cells (PBMCs), sampled from a glioma patient whose treatment included an IDH1 peptide vaccine. The chain employs TRBV6-5 and TRBJ1-1; the D gene lacks a confident call. The CDR3 region: CASSSASGGAEAFF. The DNA sequence is TGTGCCAGCAGTTCGGCCTCGGGCGGAGCTGAAGCTTTCTTT.